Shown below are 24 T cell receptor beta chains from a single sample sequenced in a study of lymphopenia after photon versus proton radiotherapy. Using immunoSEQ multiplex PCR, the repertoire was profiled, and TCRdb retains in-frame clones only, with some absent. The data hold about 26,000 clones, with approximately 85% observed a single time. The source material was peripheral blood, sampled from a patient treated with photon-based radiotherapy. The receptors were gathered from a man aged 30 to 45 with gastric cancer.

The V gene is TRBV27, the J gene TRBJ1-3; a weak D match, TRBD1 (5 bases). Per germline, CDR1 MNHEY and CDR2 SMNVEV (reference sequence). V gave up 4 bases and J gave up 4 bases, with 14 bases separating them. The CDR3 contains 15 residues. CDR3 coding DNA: TGTGCCAGCAGTTCGACGGCAGGGTCAGGAAACACCATATATTTT. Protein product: CASSSTAGSGNTIYF.

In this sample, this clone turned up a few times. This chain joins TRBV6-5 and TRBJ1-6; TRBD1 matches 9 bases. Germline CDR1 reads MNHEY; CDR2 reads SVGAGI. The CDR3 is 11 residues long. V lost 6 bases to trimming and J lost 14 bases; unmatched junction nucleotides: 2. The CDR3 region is CASRRQGALHF. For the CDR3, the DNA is TGTGCCAGCAGGAGACAGGGGGCCCTCCACTTT.

The CDR3 nucleotides read TGTGCCAGCTCACCGGCGACTAGCTTTAAAGAGCAGTTCTTC. It codes for CASSPATSFKEQFF. The rearrangement joins TRBV18 to TRBJ2-1; 7 bases fit TRBD2. Germline assignment: CDR1 KGHSH and CDR2 LQKENI. V shed 3 bases and J 10 bases; nucleotides not matched to a gene: 9. The length of the CDR3 is 14 residues.

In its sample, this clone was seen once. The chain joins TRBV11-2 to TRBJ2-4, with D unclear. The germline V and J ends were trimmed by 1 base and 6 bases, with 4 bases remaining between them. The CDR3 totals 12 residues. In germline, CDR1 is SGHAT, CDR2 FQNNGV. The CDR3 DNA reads TGTGCCAGCAGCTTAGTCGGAAACATTCAGTACTTC. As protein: CASSLVGNIQYF.

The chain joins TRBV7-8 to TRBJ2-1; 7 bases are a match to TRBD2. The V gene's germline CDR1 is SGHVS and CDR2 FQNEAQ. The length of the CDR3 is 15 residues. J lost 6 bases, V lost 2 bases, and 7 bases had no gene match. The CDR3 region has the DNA TGTGCCAGCAGCTTAAAAGCGGGATCCGCCAATGAGCAGTTCTTC. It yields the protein CASSLKAGSANEQFF.

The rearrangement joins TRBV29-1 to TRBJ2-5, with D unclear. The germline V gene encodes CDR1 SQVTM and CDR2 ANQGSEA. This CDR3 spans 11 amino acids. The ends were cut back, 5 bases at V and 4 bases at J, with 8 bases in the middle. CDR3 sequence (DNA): TGCAGCGTTAGTGTGGGAGAGACCCAGTACTTC. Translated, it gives CSVSVGETQYF.

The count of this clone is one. In DNA form, the CDR3 reads TGTGCCAGCAGCGTATCAGGCATATCCTACAATGAGCAGTTCTTC. Amino acids: CASSVSGISYNEQFF. The rearrangement links TRBV9 to TRBJ2-1; the D is unclear. The CDR3 is made up of 15 amino acids. The V end was cut by 1 base, the J end by 1 base, with 9 bases between. Per the germline V gene, CDR1 is SGDLS and CDR2 is YYNGEE.

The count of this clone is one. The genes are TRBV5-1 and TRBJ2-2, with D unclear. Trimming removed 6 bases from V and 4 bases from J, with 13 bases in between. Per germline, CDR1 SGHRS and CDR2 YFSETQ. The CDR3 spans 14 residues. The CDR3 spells CASKLLRATGELFF. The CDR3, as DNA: TGCGCCAGCAAATTATTAAGGGCCACCGGGGAGCTGTTTTTT.

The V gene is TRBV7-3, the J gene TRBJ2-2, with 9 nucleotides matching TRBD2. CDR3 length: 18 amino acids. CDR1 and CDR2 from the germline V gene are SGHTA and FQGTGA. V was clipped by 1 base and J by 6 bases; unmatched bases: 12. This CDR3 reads CASSLKAGGDINPGELFF. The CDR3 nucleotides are TGTGCCAGCAGCTTAAAGGCGGGAGGGGATATAAACCCCGGGGAGCTGTTTTTT.

CDR3 DNA: TGTGCCAGCAGCTTAGCGCTGGGCACTTCACCCCTCCACTTT. Amino acid sequence: CASSLALGTSPLHF. The rearrangement joins TRBV7-8 to TRBJ1-6; D gene uncertain. Germline V gene data show CDR1 as SGHVS and CDR2 as FQNEAQ. This CDR3 has 14 amino acids. V shed 0 bases and J shed 9 bases, with 9 bases lying between them.

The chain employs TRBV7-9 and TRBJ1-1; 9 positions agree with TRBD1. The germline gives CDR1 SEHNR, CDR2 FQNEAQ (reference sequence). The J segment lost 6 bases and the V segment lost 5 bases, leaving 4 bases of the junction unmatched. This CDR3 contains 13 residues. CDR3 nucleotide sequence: TGTGCCAGCAGCGCGGGACAGGGCGCTGAAGCTTTCTTT. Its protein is CASSAGQGAEAFF.

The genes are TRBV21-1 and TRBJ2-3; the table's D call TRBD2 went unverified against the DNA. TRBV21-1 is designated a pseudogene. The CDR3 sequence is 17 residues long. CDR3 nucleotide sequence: TGTGCCAGCAGCAATTCCATAGCGGGAGGGCCGTCAGATACGCAGTATTTT. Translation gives CASSNSIAGGPSDTQYF.

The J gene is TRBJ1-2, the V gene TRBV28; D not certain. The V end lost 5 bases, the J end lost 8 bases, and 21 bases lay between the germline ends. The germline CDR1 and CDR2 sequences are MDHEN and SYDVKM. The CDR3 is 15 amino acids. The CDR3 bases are TGTGCCAGCAGTAACCCCGGGATCACCTCGAAGGGCTACACCTTC. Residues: CASSNPGITSKGYTF.

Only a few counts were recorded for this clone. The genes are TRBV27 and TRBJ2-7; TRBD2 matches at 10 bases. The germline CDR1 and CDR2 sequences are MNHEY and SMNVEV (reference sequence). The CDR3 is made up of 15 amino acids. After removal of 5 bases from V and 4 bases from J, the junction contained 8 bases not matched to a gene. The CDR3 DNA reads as TGTGCCAGCAGTGTGCTAGCGGGAGACTCGTACGAGCAGTACTTC. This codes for CASSVLAGDSYEQYF.

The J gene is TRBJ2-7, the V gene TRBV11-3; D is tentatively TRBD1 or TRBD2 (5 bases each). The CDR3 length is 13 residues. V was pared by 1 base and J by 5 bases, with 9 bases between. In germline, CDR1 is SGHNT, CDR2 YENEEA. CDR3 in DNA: TGTGCCAGCAGCTTAGGGGGGTTCGACGAGCAGTACTTC. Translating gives CASSLGGFDEQYF.

The chain's CDR3 is CASSGPDRGKGEKLFF. The DNA of the CDR3 is TGTGCCAGCAGTGGACCGGACAGGGGGAAGGGTGAAAAACTGTTTTTT. V and J are TRBV25-1 and TRBJ1-4; 10 bases line up with TRBD1. Germline CDR1 reads MGHDK; CDR2 reads SYGVNS. V was pared by 4 bases and J by 7 bases, with 9 bases of the junction left unmatched. The CDR3 sequence is 16 residues long.

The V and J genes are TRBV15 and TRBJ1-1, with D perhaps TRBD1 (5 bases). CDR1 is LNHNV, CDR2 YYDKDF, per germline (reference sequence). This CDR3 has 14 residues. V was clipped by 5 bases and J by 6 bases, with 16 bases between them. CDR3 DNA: TGTGCCACCAGCCCCGGGGTTCAAGGGGCTGAAGCTTTCTTT. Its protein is CATSPGVQGAEAFF.

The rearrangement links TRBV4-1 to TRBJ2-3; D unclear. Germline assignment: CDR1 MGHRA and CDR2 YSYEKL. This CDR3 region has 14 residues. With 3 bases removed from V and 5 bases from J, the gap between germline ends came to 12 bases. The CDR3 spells CASSQQPRGDTQYF. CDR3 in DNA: TGCGCCAGCAGCCAGCAGCCTAGAGGAGATACGCAGTATTTT.

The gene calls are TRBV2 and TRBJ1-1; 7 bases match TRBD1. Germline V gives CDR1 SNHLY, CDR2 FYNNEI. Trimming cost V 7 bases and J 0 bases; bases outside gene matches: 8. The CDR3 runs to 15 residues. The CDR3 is CASISGTALNTEAFF. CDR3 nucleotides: TGTGCCAGCATATCCGGGACAGCTTTGAACACTGAAGCTTTCTTT.

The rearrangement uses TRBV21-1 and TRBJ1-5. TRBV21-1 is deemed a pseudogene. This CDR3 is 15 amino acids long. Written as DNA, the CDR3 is TGTGCCAGCAGCAAAGCCTCCGGGCGCAATCAGCCCCAGCATTTT. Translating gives CASSKASGRNQPQHF.

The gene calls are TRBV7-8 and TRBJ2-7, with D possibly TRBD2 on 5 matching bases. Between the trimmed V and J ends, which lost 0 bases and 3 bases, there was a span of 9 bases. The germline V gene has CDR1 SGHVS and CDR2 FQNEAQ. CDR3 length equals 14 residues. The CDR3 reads CASSLAEELYEQYF. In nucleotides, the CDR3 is TGTGCCAGCAGCTTAGCGGAGGAGCTCTACGAGCAGTACTTC.

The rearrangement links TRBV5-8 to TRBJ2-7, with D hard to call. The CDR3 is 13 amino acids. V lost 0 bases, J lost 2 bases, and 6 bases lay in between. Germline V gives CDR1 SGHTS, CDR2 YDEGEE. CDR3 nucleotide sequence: TGTGCCAGCAGCTTGGGCAGAGCCTACGAGCAGTACTTC. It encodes CASSLGRAYEQYF.

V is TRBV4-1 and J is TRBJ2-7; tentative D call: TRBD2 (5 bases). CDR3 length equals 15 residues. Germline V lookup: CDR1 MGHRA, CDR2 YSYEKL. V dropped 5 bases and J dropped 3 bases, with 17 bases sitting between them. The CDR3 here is CASSESPGIGYEQYF. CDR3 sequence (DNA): TGCGCCAGCAGCGAAAGCCCCGGGATAGGCTACGAGCAGTACTTC.

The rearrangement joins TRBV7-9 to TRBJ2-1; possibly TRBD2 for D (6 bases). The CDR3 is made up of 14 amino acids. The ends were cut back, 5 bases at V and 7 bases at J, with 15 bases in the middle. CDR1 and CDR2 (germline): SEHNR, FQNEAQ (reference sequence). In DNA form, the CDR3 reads TGTGCCAGCAGCCCGTGGACTGGGGGGAATGAGCAGTTCTTC. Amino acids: CASSPWTGGNEQFF.